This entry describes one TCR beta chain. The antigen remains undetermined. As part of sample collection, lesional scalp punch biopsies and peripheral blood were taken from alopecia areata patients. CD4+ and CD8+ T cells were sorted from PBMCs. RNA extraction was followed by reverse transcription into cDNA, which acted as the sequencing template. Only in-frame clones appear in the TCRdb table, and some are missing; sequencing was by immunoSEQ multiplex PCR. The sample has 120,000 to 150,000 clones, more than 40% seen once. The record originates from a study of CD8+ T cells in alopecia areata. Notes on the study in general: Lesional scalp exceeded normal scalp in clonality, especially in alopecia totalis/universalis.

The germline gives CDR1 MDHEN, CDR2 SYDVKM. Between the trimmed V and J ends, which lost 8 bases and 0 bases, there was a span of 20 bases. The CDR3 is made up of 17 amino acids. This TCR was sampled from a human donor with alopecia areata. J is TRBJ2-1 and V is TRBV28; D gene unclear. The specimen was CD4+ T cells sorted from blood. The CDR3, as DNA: TGTGCCAGCCCCCCGAGTTGGGCGGCTAGCTCCTACAATGAGCAGTTCTTC. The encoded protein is CASPPSWAASSYNEQFF. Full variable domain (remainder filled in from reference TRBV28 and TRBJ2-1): DVKVTQSSRYLVKRTGEKVFLECVQDMDHENMFWYRQDPGLGLRLIYFSYDVKMKEKGDIPEGYSVSREKKERFSLILESASTNQTSMYLCASPPSWAASSYNEQFFGPGTRLTVL.